This T cell receptor (beta chain) derives from a study of beta chain features in type 1 diabetes. Study overall: Over all samples combined, around 110 million sorted cells were examined. Study results and caveats: The VDJ junctions of type 1 diabetes patients carried fewer insertions and more deletions. Cells with high TCR expression could be over-represented by cDNA sequencing. In all four CD4+ subsets, TCRB CDR3 length was significantly, moderately reduced in type 1 diabetes.

As every portion of the isolated RNA was reverse transcribed, the sequencing read expressed TCRB transcripts. This table comes from immunoSEQ multiplex PCR, and its TCRdb copy is limited to in-frame clones, with some not included. The sample consists of some 150,000 clones, 13% of them appearing once. A remark on this clone: Its matching antigen is unknown.

Germline V gene sequence: CDR1 WSHSY, CDR2 SAAADI. V was trimmed by 7 bases and J by 2 bases, leaving 8 bases between them. The CDR3 is 12 amino acids. The chain has TRBV10-2 and TRBJ1-2; D gene ambiguous. Input material: central memory CD4+ T cells from blood. The sequence came from a man between 18 and 29 years old with type 1 diabetes. CDR3 in amino acids: CASIGANYGYTF. CDR3 in DNA: TGCGCCAGCATAGGAGCGAACTATGGCTACACCTTC.